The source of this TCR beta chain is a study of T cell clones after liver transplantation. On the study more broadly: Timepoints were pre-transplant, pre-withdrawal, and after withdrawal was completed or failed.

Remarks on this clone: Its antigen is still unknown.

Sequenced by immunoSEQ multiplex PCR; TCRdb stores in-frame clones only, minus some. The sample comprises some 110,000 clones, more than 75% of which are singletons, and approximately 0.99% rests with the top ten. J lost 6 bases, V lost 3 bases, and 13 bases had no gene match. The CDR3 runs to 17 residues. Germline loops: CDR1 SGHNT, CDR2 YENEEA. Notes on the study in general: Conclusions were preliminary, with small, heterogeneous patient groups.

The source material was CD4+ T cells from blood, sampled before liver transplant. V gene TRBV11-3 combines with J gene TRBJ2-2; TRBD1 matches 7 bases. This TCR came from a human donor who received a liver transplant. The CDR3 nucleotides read TGTGCCAGCAGCTTCGTGGCAGGGGGTGCGATAGCCGGGGAGCTGTTTTTT. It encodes CASSFVAGGAIAGELFF.